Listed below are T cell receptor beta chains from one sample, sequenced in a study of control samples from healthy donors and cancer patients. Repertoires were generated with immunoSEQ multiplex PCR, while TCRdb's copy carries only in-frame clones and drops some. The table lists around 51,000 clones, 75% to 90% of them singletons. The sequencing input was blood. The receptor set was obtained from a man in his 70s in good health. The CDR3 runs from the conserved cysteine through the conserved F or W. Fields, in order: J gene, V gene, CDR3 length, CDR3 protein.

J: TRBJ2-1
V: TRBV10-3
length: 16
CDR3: CAISEIIAGPYNEQFF

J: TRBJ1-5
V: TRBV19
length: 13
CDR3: CASSPGRGSLQHF

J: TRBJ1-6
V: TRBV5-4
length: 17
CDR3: CASSLATGGLGNSPLHF

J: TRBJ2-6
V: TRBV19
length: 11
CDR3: CASSSLGVLTF

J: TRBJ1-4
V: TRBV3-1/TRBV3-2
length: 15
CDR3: CASSLGTGVGEKLFF

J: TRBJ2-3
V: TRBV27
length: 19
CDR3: CASSPGQSFPLLELDTQYF

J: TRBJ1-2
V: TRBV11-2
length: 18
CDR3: CASSPNARQLRINYGYTF

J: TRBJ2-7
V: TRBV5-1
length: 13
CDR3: CASMGTSAYEQYF

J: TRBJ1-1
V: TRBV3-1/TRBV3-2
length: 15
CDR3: CASSPMQVVGTEAFF

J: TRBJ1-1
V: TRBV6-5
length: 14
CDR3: CASRPTAKRSEAFF

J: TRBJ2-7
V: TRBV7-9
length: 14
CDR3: CASSLLGTAGEQYF

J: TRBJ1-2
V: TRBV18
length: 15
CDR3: CASSPGLASNYGYTF

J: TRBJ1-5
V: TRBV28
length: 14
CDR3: CASRTGSGNQPQHF

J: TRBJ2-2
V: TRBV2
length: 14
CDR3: CASGGQGSTGELFF

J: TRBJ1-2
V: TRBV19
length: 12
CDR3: CATTRSGKGYTF

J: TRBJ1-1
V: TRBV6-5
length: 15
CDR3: CASTPGRQGWTEAFF

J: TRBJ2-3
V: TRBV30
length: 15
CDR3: CAWSPHAGGEYTQYF

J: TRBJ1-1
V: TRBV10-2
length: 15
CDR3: CASGGPRRRGTEAFF

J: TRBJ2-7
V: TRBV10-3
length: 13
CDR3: CAIRAGQGNEQYF

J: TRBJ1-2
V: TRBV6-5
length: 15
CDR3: CASTPLDTSLGGYTF

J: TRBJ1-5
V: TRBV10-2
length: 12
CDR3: CASSDSRQPQHF

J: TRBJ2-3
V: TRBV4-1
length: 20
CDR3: CASSHRRGLAGGERTDTQYF

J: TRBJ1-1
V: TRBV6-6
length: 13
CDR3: CASSLTGRTEAFF

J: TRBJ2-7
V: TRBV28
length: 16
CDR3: CASRVTSPYFSYEQYF

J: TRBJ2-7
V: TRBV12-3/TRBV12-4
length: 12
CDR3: CASAGGIYEQYF

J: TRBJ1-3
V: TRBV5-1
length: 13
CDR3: CASSLASGNTIYF

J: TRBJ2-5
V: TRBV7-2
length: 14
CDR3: CASSLGGGQETQYF

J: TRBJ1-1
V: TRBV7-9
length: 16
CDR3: CASSSARGSSPGWAFF

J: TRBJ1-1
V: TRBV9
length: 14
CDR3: CASSVAPLGGEAFF

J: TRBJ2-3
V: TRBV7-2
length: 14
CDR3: CASSLDGTRDTQYF

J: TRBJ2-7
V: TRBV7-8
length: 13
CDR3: CASSSGRGYEQYF

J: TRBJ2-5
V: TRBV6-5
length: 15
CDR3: CASSFQLASIETQYF

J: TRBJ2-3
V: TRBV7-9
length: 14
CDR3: CASSRNGPGDTQYF

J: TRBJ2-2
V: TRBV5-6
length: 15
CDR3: CASSWGNTNTGELFF

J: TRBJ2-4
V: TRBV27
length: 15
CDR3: CASQTSDLAKNIQYF

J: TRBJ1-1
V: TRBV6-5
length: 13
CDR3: CASRPPTGTEAFF

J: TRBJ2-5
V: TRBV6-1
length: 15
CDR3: CASTRGLAGVETQYF

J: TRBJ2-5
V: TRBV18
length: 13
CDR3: CASSPISQETQYF

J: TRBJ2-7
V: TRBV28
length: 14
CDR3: CGAQRQGQSYEQYF

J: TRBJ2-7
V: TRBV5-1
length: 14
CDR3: CASSPGQGAYEQYF

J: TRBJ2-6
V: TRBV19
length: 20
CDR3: CASMLGIYRGMDSGANVLTF

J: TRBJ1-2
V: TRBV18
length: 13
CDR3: CASSGQGDYGYTF

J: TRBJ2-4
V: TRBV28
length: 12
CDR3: CASRGQGDIQYF

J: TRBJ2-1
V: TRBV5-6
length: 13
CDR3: CASRGFNGYEQFF

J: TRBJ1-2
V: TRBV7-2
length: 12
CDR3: CATGTANYGYTF

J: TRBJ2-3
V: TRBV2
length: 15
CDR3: CASSAGGGAADMQYF

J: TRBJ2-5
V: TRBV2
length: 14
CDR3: CASSEITAQETQYF

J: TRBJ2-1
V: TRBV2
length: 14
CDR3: CASSAPSGRRLQFF

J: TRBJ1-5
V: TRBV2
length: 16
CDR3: CASREGQNFGKQPQHF

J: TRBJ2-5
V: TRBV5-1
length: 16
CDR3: CASSLVGTGGRETQYF

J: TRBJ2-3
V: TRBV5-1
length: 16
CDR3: CASSWGDNPSTDTQYF

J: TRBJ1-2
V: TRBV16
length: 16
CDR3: CASSQSLRQQHYGYTF

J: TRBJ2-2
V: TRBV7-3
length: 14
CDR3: CASSLSGSAGELFF

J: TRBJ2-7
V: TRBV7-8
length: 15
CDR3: CASNPSLAGSYEQYF

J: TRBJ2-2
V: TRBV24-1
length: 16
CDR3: CATSDLGFAKAGELFF

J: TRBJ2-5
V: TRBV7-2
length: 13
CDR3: CASSYGFDETQYF

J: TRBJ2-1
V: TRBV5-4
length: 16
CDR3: CASSLGGAGSYNEQFF

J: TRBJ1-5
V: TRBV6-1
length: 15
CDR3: CASSEDREGNQPQHF

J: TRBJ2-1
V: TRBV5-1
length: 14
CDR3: CASRKTSGSDEQFF

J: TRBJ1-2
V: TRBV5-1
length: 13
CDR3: CASSLVGTYGYTF